Below are 14 T cell receptor beta chains sequenced from a single sample in a study of cytomegalovirus exposure and HLA in healthy donors. Both 60 Vbeta primers and 13 Jbeta primers went into the PCR. TCRdb keeps only in-frame clones here, not all; method: immunoSEQ multiplex PCR. The top ten hold around 2% of the sample, which has around 150,000 clones, over 65% seen once. The source material was PBMCs. Receptor source: a female donor in good health and CMV-seropositive.

This rearrangement joins TRBV7-9 to TRBJ1-6; 8 positions match TRBD1. Germline V lookup: CDR1 SEHNR, CDR2 FQNEAQ (reference sequence). The CDR3 runs to 15 residues. V lost 1 base, J lost 8 bases, and 4 bases stayed unmatched. The CDR3, as DNA: TGTGCCAGCAGCTTAGGGGACAGGTCGGATTCACCCCTCCACTTT. It specifies CASSLGDRSDSPLHF.

The chain has TRBV27 and TRBJ2-3, with 12 bases aligning to TRBD2. V lost 1 base to trimming and J lost 4 bases; unmatched junction nucleotides: 6. This CDR3 has 17 residues. CDR1 MNHEY and CDR2 SMNVEV come from the germline V gene (reference sequence). The chain's CDR3 is CASSLYGTSGFSDTQYF. For the CDR3, the DNA is TGTGCCAGCAGTTTATATGGGACTAGCGGGTTTTCAGATACGCAGTATTTT.

This rearrangement joins TRBV27 to TRBJ2-4; 8 bases map to TRBD2. Germline-derived CDR1 and CDR2 are MNHEY and SMNVEV (reference sequence). J was trimmed by 14 bases and V by 1 base; bases with no gene match: 10. The CDR3 is 14 residues long. The CDR3 loop is CASSLYPLSGGKYF. CDR3 sequence (DNA): TGTGCCAGCAGTTTATACCCCTTAAGCGGGGGCAAGTACTTC.

The chain joins TRBV5-6 to TRBJ2-1; D perhaps matches TRBD2 (6 bases). Germline CDR1 SGHDT, CDR2 YYEEEE. V shed 4 bases and J shed 3 bases, with 8 bases lying between them. The CDR3 is 13 residues long. The CDR3 DNA reads as TGTGCCAGCAGCACGGACTACTACAATGAGCAGTTCTTC. Encoded protein: CASSTDYYNEQFF.

V gene TRBV9 combines with J gene TRBJ2-1; 9 bases are shared with TRBD1. The CDR3 sequence is 14 residues long. Germline-derived CDR1 and CDR2 are SGDLS and YYNGEE. The J segment lost 4 bases and the V segment lost 6 bases, leaving 5 bases of the junction unmatched. CDR3 coding DNA: TGTGCCAGCACGAAGACAGGGGGTTACAATGAGCAGTTCTTC. Protein product: CASTKTGGYNEQFF. The full variable domain, in which reference TRBV9 and TRBJ2-1 provide the parts outside the CDR3, is DSGVTQTPKHLITATGQRVTLRCSPRSGDLSVYWYQQSLDQGLQFLIQYYNGEERAKGNILERFSAQQFPDLHSELNLSSLELGDSALYFCASTKTGGYNEQFFGPGTRLTVL.

This clone was seen a single time. This rearrangement joins TRBV7-9 to TRBJ1-2; no clear D. The V end was cut by 3 bases, the J end by 7 bases, with 9 bases between. Germline CDR1 SEHNR, CDR2 FQNEAQ (reference sequence). The CDR3 extends over 12 amino acids. CDR3 residues: CASSFQARGYTF. For the CDR3, the DNA is TGTGCCAGCAGCTTCCAGGCTCGTGGCTACACCTTC.

The rearrangement links TRBV7-9 to TRBJ2-3; TRBD2 matches 7 bases. V was pared by 7 bases and J by 2 bases, with 9 bases of the junction left unmatched. The CDR3 covers 15 residues. Germline V CDR1 and CDR2: SEHNR, FQNEAQ (reference sequence). This chain's CDR3 is CASTKSGDITDTQYF. CDR3 DNA sequence: TGTGCCAGCACCAAGAGCGGGGATATCACAGATACGCAGTATTTT.

The rearrangement uses TRBV7-6 and TRBJ2-7; D gene unclear. V lost 2 bases to trimming and J lost 6 bases, with 11 bases between them. The CDR3 is 13 residues long. Germline V CDR1 and CDR2: SGHVS, FNYEAQ. This CDR3 reads CASSLSPFGEQYF. CDR3 nucleotides: TGTGCCAGCAGCTTATCCCCCTTCGGCGAGCAGTACTTC.

The V and J genes are TRBV29-1 and TRBJ1-1, with D possibly matching TRBD1 (6 bases). Trimming took off 4 bases at V and 1 base at J, with 16 bases between the two ends. The CDR3 spans 15 residues. The germline V gene has CDR1 SQVTM and CDR2 ANQGSEA. This CDR3 reads CSVVPQGRANTEAFF. DNA of the CDR3: TGCAGCGTTGTCCCACAGGGTAGAGCGAACACTGAAGCTTTCTTT. The full variable domain, with the rest looked up from reference TRBV29-1 and TRBJ1-1, is SAVISQKPSRDICQRGTSLTIQCQVDSQVTMMFWYRQQPGQSLTLIATANQGSEATYESGFVIDKFPISRPNLTFSTLTVSNMSPEDSSIYLCSVVPQGRANTEAFFGQGTRLTVV.

DNA for the CDR3: TGCGCCAGCAGCTTGGGGACAAGTACGGGCTATGGCTACACCTTC. It yields the protein CASSLGTSTGYGYTF. The gene calls are TRBV5-1 and TRBJ1-2, with D perhaps matching TRBD1 (5 bases). Trimming removed 0 bases from V and 4 bases from J, with 13 bases in between. The CDR3 is 15 amino acids. Germline values: CDR1 SGHRS, CDR2 YFSETQ.

This clone was recorded only once. The V gene is TRBV6-5, the J gene TRBJ1-6; 7 nucleotides agree with TRBD1. Germline assignment: CDR1 MNHEY and CDR2 SVGAGI. Losses at the gene ends were 2 bases for V and 8 bases for J; bases not matched to a gene: 6. This CDR3 has 15 residues. Here the CDR3 DNA reads TGTGCCAGCAGTTACGGAAACAGGGGCGATTCACCCCTCCACTTT. Protein: CASSYGNRGDSPLHF.

In its sample, this clone was seen many times. The rearrangement joins TRBV10-1 to TRBJ1-5, with no clear D. CDR3 size: 13 residues. Germline V gene sequence: CDR1 WNHNN, CDR2 SYGVQD (reference sequence). Trimming stripped 7 bases from V and 3 bases from J, with 10 bases between. The CDR3 nucleotides read TGCGCCAGCATTCACATGATCAATCAGCCCCAGCATTTT. Amino acids: CASIHMINQPQHF.

The rearrangement uses TRBV29-1 and TRBJ1-1; D possibly corresponds to TRBD1 (6 bases). V gave up 7 bases and J gave up 6 bases, with 15 bases separating them. Germline V gives CDR1 SQVTM, CDR2 ANQGSEA. This CDR3 is 12 amino acids long. CDR3 in amino acids: CSGLVGGAEAFF. As DNA, the CDR3 is TGCAGCGGGCTAGTAGGGGGAGCTGAAGCTTTCTTT.

This clone was detected only a few times. The chain joins TRBV6-5 to TRBJ2-7, with TRBD2 matching over 8 bases. The V gene end was trimmed by 8 bases and the J gene end by 0 bases; junction bases not matched to a gene: 6. The CDR3 consists of 14 residues. The V gene's germline CDR1 is MNHEY and CDR2 SVGAGI. The CDR3 region is CASDLLAGSYEQYF. The CDR3 nucleotides are TGTGCCAGCGACCTTCTAGCGGGCTCCTACGAGCAGTACTTC.